This T cell receptor beta chain was identified during a study of blood T cell repertoires in COVID-19 (TCRdb year 2020). About the full investigation: Samples covering the acute and convalescent phases of COVID-19 were provided by collaborators in the United States, Italy and Spain. Nearly every sample came with metadata listing a de-identified subject ID, COVID-19 status, age in years and sex. The samples were drawn from the first 160 participants of the ongoing ImmuneRACE study and from 950 to 1,500 subjects provided by 6 global collaborators. The repertoires were released in a freely available public database intended as a resource for research on the immune response to SARS-CoV-2. HLA class I and class II types, where available, came from metadata supplied by the sample provider rather than from assay-based typing. Subjects who had been exposed to COVID-19, were actively infected with it, or had recovered from it provided the deeply sampled blood TCRbeta repertoires that made up the dataset. The material from the prospective study consisted of cDNA or gDNA derived from T cells, B-cell-depleted T cells, or PBMCs. General conclusions and limits of the study: How much clinical and demographic metadata was included differed by source and by participant, and the metadata was provided uncurated.

The collaborating institutions used their own protocols to collect whole blood in K2EDTA tubes. For TCRbeta analysis, collaborators shipped samples in one of three forms: frozen whole blood, isolated PBMCs, or DNA extracted from either of those sample types. TCRbeta CDR3 regions were amplified from genomic DNA by means of the immunoSEQ Assay, a bias-controlled multiplex PCR. In the source study's methods: The number of nucleated cells in each sample was estimated from the amplification of reference gene primers within the assay. Sequence reads were collapsed and filtered to measure the absolute abundance of every unique TCRbeta CDR3 rearrangement. For each sample, productive Simpson clonality was calculated by taking the square root of Simpson's diversity index across productive rearrangements. Sourced from immuneACCESS, this table was stored by TCRdb with only in-frame sequences that have V and J called. A share of the clones is absent; for the studies checked, an unresolved V gene accounts for under half, and the remainder has no known explanation. The V and J calls and clone size come from that table; D and trimming were worked out from the DNA. The sample table contains some 120,000 clones; only one count was recorded for over 70% of them. The ten largest clones take up about 6% of the sample.

As concerns this clone: What this receptor recognizes is not known. Per-base qualities were not stored, and no clone one base away is much larger.

The CDR3 contains 13 residues, cysteine and phenylalanine counted. This entry keeps only the CDR3 DNA: 39 bases, framed from base 1. From a lookup of the germline V gene, CDR1 and CDR2 are MNHEY and SVGAGI. Between the V and J ends, shortened by 6 bases and 7 bases respectively, the junction contains 12 bases. This receptor was identified in a man aged 80 or over with active or convalescent COVID-19. The chain is made from TRBV6-5 and TRBJ1-4; the D gene is perhaps TRBD1, on 5 matching bases. The sequenced material came from peripheral blood. The nucleotide sequence reads TGTGCCAGCAGGCGGGGGGGGAGTGAAAAACTGTTTTTT. Translated, this gives CASRRGGSEKLFF.